These 25 T cell receptor beta chains share one sample of origin, sequenced in a study of shared clonotypes between healthy human individuals. The assay was immunoSEQ multiplex PCR, and TCRdb's table has in-frame clones only and misses some. The sample comprises 1,100,000 or so clones, approximately 80% of which are singletons, and around 0.47% rests with the top ten. The sequencing sample was made of memory CD4+ T cells from PBMCs. The subset was: CD45RA-negative fraction. The origin of the receptors is a man aged 18-30 years in good health. Some clones in this sample may be carry-over from other donors' samples.

This chain connects TRBV28 to TRBJ2-5, with D possibly matching TRBD1 (5 bases). Germline V CDR1 and CDR2: MDHEN, SYDVKM. Deletions cut 4 bases from V and 4 bases from J, with 13 bases between. The CDR3 totals 14 residues. The CDR3 nucleotides read TGTGCCAGCAGTTCCACGGACACCGCAGAGACCCAGTACTTC. Translation: CASSSTDTAETQYF.

The chain recombines TRBV6-6 with TRBJ2-2; D perhaps matches TRBD1 (6 bases). CDR3 size: 14 residues. The V end lost 10 bases, the J end lost 1 base, and 13 bases lay between the germline ends. Germline V gives CDR1 MNHNY, CDR2 SVGAGI (reference sequence). The CDR3 loop reads CATTLGGNTGELFF. In nucleotides, the CDR3 is TGTGCCACCACTCTAGGGGGGAACACCGGGGAGCTGTTTTTT.

This clone was observed a handful of times. V and J are TRBV27 and TRBJ2-2; TRBD1 matches 11 bases. With V trimmed by 6 bases and J by 5 bases, 5 bases remained unmatched. CDR3 length equals 15 residues. The germline CDR1 and CDR2 sequences are MNHEY and SMNVEV (reference sequence). This CDR3 is CASSRDRGDTGELFF. CDR3 in DNA: TGTGCCAGCAGCCGGGACAGGGGGGATACCGGGGAGCTGTTTTTT.

Only a few counts were recorded for this clone. The genes are TRBV29-1 and TRBJ2-1, with 7 bases matching TRBD2. This CDR3 has 16 amino acids. Per germline, CDR1 SQVTM and CDR2 ANQGSEA. The V gene end was trimmed by 4 bases and the J gene end by 3 bases; junction bases not matched to a gene: 12. CDR3 DNA: TGCAGCGTTGGTCAAGCCGGTGCGGGAGTCTACAATGAGCAGTTCTTC. Translating gives CSVGQAGAGVYNEQFF.

The chain employs TRBV28 and TRBJ2-3, with 11 bases aligning to TRBD1. This CDR3 is 15 amino acids long. Trimming at V came to 3 bases and at J to 6 bases, leaving 5 bases not matched to a gene. Looked up from germline, CDR1 is MDHEN and CDR2 is SYDVKM. CDR3 DNA sequence: TGTGCCAGCAGTTTCCGGACAGGGGGCCTGGATACGCAGTATTTT. Amino acids: CASSFRTGGLDTQYF. Full variable domain (remainder filled in from reference TRBV28 and TRBJ2-3): DVKVTQSSRYLVKRTGEKVFLECVQDMDHENMFWYRQDPGLGLRLIYFSYDVKMKEKGDIPEGYSVSREKKERFSLILESASTNQTSMYLCASSFRTGGLDTQYFGPGTRLTVL.

The V call is TRBV7-9, the J call TRBJ2-7, with 7 bases fitting TRBD2. Germline CDR1 SEHNR, CDR2 FQNEAQ (reference sequence). The CDR3 totals 15 residues. The J segment lost 6 bases and the V segment lost 5 bases, leaving 13 bases of the junction unmatched. This CDR3 is CASSERGGGLPEQYF. The CDR3, as DNA: TGTGCCAGCAGCGAAAGGGGTGGGGGACTACCCGAGCAGTACTTC.

This chain uses TRBV9 with TRBJ2-1, with 9 bases aligning to TRBD2. Per germline, CDR1 SGDLS and CDR2 YYNGEE. Trimming took 3 bases from V and 4 from J; bases not matched to a gene: 2. The CDR3 extends over 14 amino acids. CDR3 protein: CASSASGIYNEQFF. The CDR3 region has the DNA TGTGCCAGCAGCGCTAGCGGGATATACAATGAGCAGTTCTTC.

This chain uses TRBV9 with TRBJ2-5, with 12 positions matching TRBD1. The CDR3 runs to 17 residues. Looked up from germline, CDR1 is SGDLS and CDR2 is YYNGEE. After removal of 5 bases from V and 1 base from J, the junction contained 9 bases not matched to a gene. CDR3 sequence: CASSPGQGAWIQETQYF. The CDR3 nucleotides read TGTGCCAGCAGTCCGGGACAGGGGGCCTGGATCCAAGAGACCCAGTACTTC.

This chain connects TRBV2 to TRBJ2-3; 8 bases align to TRBD2. The CDR3 spans 14 residues. V gave up 7 bases and J gave up 1 base; unmatched junction bases: 4. Germline-derived CDR1 and CDR2 are SNHLY and FYNNEI. The CDR3 DNA follows: TGTGCCAGCAAACTAGCGGAGGGCACAGATACGCAGTATTTT. Translating it yields CASKLAEGTDTQYF.

This chain's CDR3 is CASSQDWRGGAGTQYF. The CDR3 nucleotides are TGCGCCAGCAGCCAAGATTGGCGAGGGGGCGCGGGGACCCAGTACTTC. The chain uses TRBV4-3 and TRBJ2-5; 7 positions agree with TRBD1. The CDR3 has 16 amino acids. Germline lookup yields CDR1 LGHNA and CDR2 YSLEER. V was pared by 0 bases and J by 7 bases, with 11 bases of the junction left unmatched.

The chain carries TRBV20-1 and TRBJ2-3; D remains ambiguous. CDR1 is DFQATT, CDR2 SNEGSKA, per germline (reference sequence). V was shortened by 6 bases and J by 6 bases, with 10 bases between the two germline ends. This CDR3 contains 11 residues. CDR3 in amino acids: CSAHIVDTQYF. CDR3 coding DNA: TGCAGTGCCCATATAGTGGATACGCAGTATTTT.

The V and J genes are TRBV28 and TRBJ2-5, with TRBD1 identical over 9 bases. Germline V CDR1 and CDR2: MDHEN, SYDVKM. This CDR3 is 16 amino acids long. The ends lost 8 bases at V and 4 bases at J; junction bases unmatched: 14. The CDR3 DNA reads TGTGCCAGCCCTCCTTCCGACAGGGGGGATCTAGAGACCCAGTACTTC. It codes for CASPPSDRGDLETQYF. Full variable domain (missing parts from reference TRBV28 and TRBJ2-5): DVKVTQSSRYLVKRTGEKVFLECVQDMDHENMFWYRQDPGLGLRLIYFSYDVKMKEKGDIPEGYSVSREKKERFSLILESASTNQTSMYLCASPPSDRGDLETQYFGPGTRLLVL.

This clone was counted between two and nine times. J is TRBJ1-1 and V is TRBV6-1; D ambiguous. CDR1 and CDR2 (germline): MNHNS, SASEGT. There are 12 residues in the CDR3. V lost 3 bases and J lost 11, with 13 bases in between. The CDR3 here is CASSEVFQRAFF. In DNA form, the CDR3 reads TGTGCCAGCAGTGAGGTATTCCAGAGGGCTTTCTTT.

The CDR3 loop is CASSPSPADTQYF. The CDR3 nucleotides read TGCGCCAGCAGCCCTAGTCCAGCAGATACGCAGTATTTT. V usage is TRBV4-1 and J usage is TRBJ2-3; no reliable D call. V was shortened by 4 bases and J by 4 bases, with 9 bases between the two germline ends. The CDR3 is 13 residues long. The germline gives CDR1 MGHRA, CDR2 YSYEKL.

The V call is TRBV6-1, the J call TRBJ2-1, with TRBD2 matching 9 bases. Germline V gene lookup returns CDR1 MNHNS and CDR2 SASEGT. J was trimmed by 1 base and V by 4 bases; bases with no gene match: 8. The CDR3 covers 17 residues. In DNA form, the CDR3 reads TGTGCCAGCAGTGTGTCACTAGCGGGTTTATCCTACAATGAGCAGTTCTTC. It specifies CASSVSLAGLSYNEQFF.

This clone turned up a few times. This chain connects TRBV29-1 to TRBJ1-5, with D possibly TRBD1 on 5 matching bases. Germline CDR1 reads SQVTM; CDR2 reads ANQGSEA. The ends were cut back, 4 bases at V and 2 bases at J, with 12 bases in the middle. This CDR3 comprises 14 residues. CDR3: CSVGGGRGNQPQHF. CDR3 sequence (DNA): TGCAGCGTTGGCGGGGGACGAGGCAATCAGCCCCAGCATTTT. The variable domain in full, with the rest retrieved from reference TRBV29-1 and TRBJ1-5, is SAVISQKPSRDICQRGTSLTIQCQVDSQVTMMFWYRQQPGQSLTLIATANQGSEATYESGFVIDKFPISRPNLTFSTLTVSNMSPEDSSIYLCSVGGGRGNQPQHFGDGTRLSIL.

V is TRBV7-9 and J is TRBJ2-3; TRBD1 might be the D (6 bases). This CDR3 is built from 15 residues. The germline CDR1 and CDR2 sequences are SEHNR and FQNEAQ (reference sequence). Trimming pared 4 bases from V and 1 base from J, leaving 12 bases between. The CDR3 coding sequence is TGTGCCAGCAGCTCATCAGGGGCCGGCACAGATACGCAGTATTTT. It is translated as CASSSSGAGTDTQYF.

The gene calls are TRBV18 and TRBJ1-5; TRBD1 matches at 8 bases. V lost 6 bases and J lost 7; bases outside the gene matches: 5. Per the germline V gene, CDR1 is KGHSH and CDR2 is LQKENI. The length of the CDR3 is 13 residues. CDR3 loop: CASSTGVEQPQHF. The CDR3 region has the DNA TGTGCCAGCTCGACAGGGGTAGAACAGCCCCAGCATTTT.

The chain couples TRBV7-8 to TRBJ2-1, with D possibly being TRBD2 (6 bases). V gave up 5 bases and J gave up 5 bases, with 22 bases separating them. Germline assignment: CDR1 SGHVS and CDR2 FQNEAQ. There are 17 residues in the CDR3. The CDR3 sequence: CASSLTGLSRYDNEQFF. The CDR3 DNA follows: TGTGCCAGCAGCCTAACGGGACTCAGCCGCTACGACAATGAGCAGTTCTTC.

This sequence joins TRBV6-5 and TRBJ1-5; 7 positions agree with TRBD1. The CDR3 runs to 16 residues. Germline CDR1 MNHEY, CDR2 SVGAGI. V trimming: 4 bases; J trimming: 4 bases; junction bases outside the gene matches: 10. CDR3 protein: CASSSRPGQDNQPQHF. Written as DNA, the CDR3 is TGTGCCAGCAGTTCGAGGCCCGGACAGGATAATCAGCCCCAGCATTTT.

The chain employs TRBV4-1 and TRBJ1-5; the D gene is possibly TRBD1 (6 bases). The germline V and J ends were trimmed by 3 bases and 7 bases, with 13 bases remaining between them. From germline, CDR1 is MGHRA and CDR2 YSYEKL. The CDR3 is 14 residues long. CDR3: CASSQDRDTQPQHF. As DNA, the CDR3 is TGCGCCAGCAGCCAGGACCGGGACACCCAGCCCCAGCATTTT.

This clone was seen just once. The chain has TRBV7-2 and TRBJ2-7, with D uncertain. Trimming left V 2 bases short and J 1 base short, with 12 bases between. The CDR3 is 15 amino acids. Germline V gene sequence: CDR1 SGHTA, CDR2 FQGNSA. In nucleotides, the CDR3 is TGTGCCAGCAGCTTAAGAGCAGGCCCTTCCTACGAGCAGTACTTC. Translated: CASSLRAGPSYEQYF.

This clone was found once. The V call is TRBV28, the J call TRBJ2-1, with D perhaps TRBD2 (6 bases). Trimming left V 5 bases short and J 7 bases short, with 18 bases between. In germline, CDR1 is MDHEN, CDR2 SYDVKM. The CDR3 has 15 amino acids. The CDR3 DNA follows: TGTGCCAGCAGTACCCTTTGGCGGGAAAATAATGAGCAGTTCTTC. Amino acids: CASSTLWRENNEQFF. The full variable domain, rest sourced from reference TRBV28 and TRBJ2-1, is DVKVTQSSRYLVKRTGEKVFLECVQDMDHENMFWYRQDPGLGLRLIYFSYDVKMKEKGDIPEGYSVSREKKERFSLILESASTNQTSMYLCASSTLWRENNEQFFGPGTRLTVL.

This chain joins TRBV28 and TRBJ1-2; D remains ambiguous. The CDR3 sequence is 15 residues long. Trimming removed 3 bases at V and 4 bases at J, with 15 bases between. The V gene's germline CDR1 is MDHEN and CDR2 SYDVKM. This CDR3 is CASSLNLAGGYGYTF. The CDR3 DNA reads as TGTGCCAGCAGTTTGAATTTGGCAGGCGGCTATGGCTACACCTTC.

J is TRBJ2-7 and V is TRBV6-1, with a possible D match to TRBD2 (6 bases). The CDR3 runs to 14 residues. V lost 3 bases and J 2 bases, leaving 11 bases between the germline ends. Germline loops: CDR1 MNHNS, CDR2 SASEGT. The CDR3 spells CASSDRGSTYEQYF. CDR3 in DNA: TGTGCCAGCAGTGACCGGGGGTCCACCTACGAGCAGTACTTC.